This record concerns one T cell receptor (beta chain) sequence. These data originate in a study of T cells in Graves' hyperthyroidism and ophthalmopathy. V gave up 1 base and J gave up 8 bases, with 11 bases separating them. The CDR3 loop spans 14 amino acids. Germline CDR1 LNHNV, CDR2 YYDKDF (reference sequence). RNA transcripts yielded amplified TCR beta CDR3 regions. Using the HTBI primer set, a first-round RT-PCR was run on the TCR CDR3. TCRdb re-analysed the multiplex PCR reads in MiXCR, keeping a single row per CDR3 protein. The sample includes around 380,000 distinct CDR3 sequences, approximately 13% of them seen just once.

The material sequenced was blood. This sequence originates from a man under 40 with Graves' hyperthyroidism that later progressed to Graves' ophthalmopathy. The V gene is TRBV15, the J gene TRBJ1-4; unclear D gene. For the CDR3, the DNA is TGTGCCACCAGCAGAGGGGCAGGAGAAGAAAAACTGTTTTTT. It specifies CATSRGAGEEKLFF.